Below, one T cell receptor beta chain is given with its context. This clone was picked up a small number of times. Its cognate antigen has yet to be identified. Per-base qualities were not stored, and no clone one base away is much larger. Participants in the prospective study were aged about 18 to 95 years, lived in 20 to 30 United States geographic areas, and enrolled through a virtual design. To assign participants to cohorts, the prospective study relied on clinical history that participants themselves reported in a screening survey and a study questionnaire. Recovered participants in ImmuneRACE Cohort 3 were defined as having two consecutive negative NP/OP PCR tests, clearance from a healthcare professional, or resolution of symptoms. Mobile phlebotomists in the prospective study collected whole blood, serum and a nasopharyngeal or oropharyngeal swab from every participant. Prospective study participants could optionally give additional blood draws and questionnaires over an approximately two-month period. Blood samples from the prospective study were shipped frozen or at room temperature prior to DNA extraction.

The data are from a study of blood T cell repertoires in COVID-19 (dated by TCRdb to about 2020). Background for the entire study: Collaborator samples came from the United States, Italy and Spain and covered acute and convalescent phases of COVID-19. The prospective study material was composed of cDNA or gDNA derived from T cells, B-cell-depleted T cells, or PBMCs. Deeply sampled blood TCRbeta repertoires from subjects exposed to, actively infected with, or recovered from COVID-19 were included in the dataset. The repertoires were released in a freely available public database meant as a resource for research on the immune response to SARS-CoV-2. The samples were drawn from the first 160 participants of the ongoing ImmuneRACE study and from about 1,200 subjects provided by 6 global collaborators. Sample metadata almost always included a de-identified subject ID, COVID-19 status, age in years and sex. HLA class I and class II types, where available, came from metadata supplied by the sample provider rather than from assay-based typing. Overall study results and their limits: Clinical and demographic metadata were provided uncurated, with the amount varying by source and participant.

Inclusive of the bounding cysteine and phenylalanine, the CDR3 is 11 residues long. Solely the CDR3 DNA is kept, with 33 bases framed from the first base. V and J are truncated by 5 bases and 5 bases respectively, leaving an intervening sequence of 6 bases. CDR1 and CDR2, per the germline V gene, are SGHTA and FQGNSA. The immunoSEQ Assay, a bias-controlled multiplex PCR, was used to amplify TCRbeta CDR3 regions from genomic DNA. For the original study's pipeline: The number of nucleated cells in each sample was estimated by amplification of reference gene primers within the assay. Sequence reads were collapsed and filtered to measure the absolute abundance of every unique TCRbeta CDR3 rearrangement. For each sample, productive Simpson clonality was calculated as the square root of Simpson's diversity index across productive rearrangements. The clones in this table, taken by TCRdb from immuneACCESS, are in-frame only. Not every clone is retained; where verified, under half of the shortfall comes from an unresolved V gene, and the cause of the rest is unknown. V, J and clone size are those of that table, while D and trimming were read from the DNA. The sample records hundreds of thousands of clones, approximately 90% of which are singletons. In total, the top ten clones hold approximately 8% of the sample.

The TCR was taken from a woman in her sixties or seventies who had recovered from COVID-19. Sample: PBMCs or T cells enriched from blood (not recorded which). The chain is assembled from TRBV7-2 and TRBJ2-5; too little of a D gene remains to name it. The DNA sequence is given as TGTGCCAGCAGCGCTGGCGAGACCCAGTACTTC. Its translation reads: CASSAGETQYF.